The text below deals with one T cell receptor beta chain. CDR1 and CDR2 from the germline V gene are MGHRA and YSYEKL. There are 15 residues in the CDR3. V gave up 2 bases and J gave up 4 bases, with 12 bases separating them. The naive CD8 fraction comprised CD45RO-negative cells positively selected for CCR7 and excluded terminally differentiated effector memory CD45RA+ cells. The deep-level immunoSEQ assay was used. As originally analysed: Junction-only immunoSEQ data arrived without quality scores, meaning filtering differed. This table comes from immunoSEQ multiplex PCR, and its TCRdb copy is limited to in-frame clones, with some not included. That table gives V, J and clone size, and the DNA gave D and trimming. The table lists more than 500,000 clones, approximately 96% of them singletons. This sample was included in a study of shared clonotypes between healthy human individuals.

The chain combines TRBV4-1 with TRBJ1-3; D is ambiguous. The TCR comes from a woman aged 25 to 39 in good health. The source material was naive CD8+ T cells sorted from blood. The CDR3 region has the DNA TGCGCCAGCAGCCAACCACATGGAAGAGGAAACACCATATATTTT. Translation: CASSQPHGRGNTIYF.